These 29 T cell receptor beta chains came from one sample sequenced in a study of T cell responses to AZD1222 COVID-19 vaccine. Data came from immunoSEQ multiplex PCR; TCRdb stores just in-frame clones and leaves some out. The sample shows 130,000 to 150,000 clones, 86% of them seen only once. Sequencing was performed on peripheral blood, taken 28 days after the second AZD1222 dose. The receptor source for this set is an adult who received the AZD1222 COVID-19 vaccine.

V usage is TRBV4-1 and J usage is TRBJ1-2; the D is unclear. The germline V gene encodes CDR1 MGHRA and CDR2 YSYEKL. CDR3 size: 15 residues. V dropped 4 bases and J dropped 2 bases, with 14 bases sitting between them. The CDR3 sequence is CASSLSEELNYGYTF. CDR3 sequence (DNA): TGCGCCAGCAGCCTTTCAGAGGAGCTCAACTATGGCTACACCTTC.

The CDR3 here is CSVEPPTRTDTQYF. The CDR3 coding sequence is TGCAGCGTTGAGCCCCCCACTAGGACAGATACGCAGTATTTT. The chain combines TRBV29-1 with TRBJ2-3, with D tentatively TRBD2 (5 bases). Trimming took 3 bases from V and 3 from J, leaving 13 bases between them. CDR3 size: 14 residues. The germline V gene encodes CDR1 SQVTM and CDR2 ANQGSEA.

V usage is TRBV15 and J usage is TRBJ1-1; D might be TRBD1 (5 bases). This CDR3 spans 15 amino acids. From germline, CDR1 is LNHNV and CDR2 YYDKDF (reference sequence). V dropped 0 bases and J dropped 6 bases, with 14 bases sitting between them. The CDR3 protein is CATSRDRDPGPEAFF. CDR3 nucleotides: TGTGCCACCAGCAGAGATCGGGACCCGGGTCCTGAAGCTTTCTTT.

The chain couples TRBV4-1 to TRBJ1-1; 8 nucleotides align to TRBD1. V gave up 2 bases and J gave up 1 base; unmatched junction bases: 6. The CDR3 loop spans 16 amino acids. Germline CDR1 and CDR2: MGHRA and YSYEKL. The CDR3 nucleotides are TGCGCCAGCAGCCAAAGTAATGACAGGGGGAACACTGAAGCTTTCTTT. It translates to CASSQSNDRGNTEAFF.

The V gene is TRBV2, the J gene TRBJ2-7, with D tentatively TRBD1 (7 bases). Germline lookup yields CDR1 SNHLY and CDR2 FYNNEI. The CDR3 length is 16 residues. Trimming pared 5 bases from V and 2 bases from J, leaving 19 bases between. The CDR3 region is CASSFFLDREAYEQYF. CDR3 sequence (DNA): TGTGCCAGCAGTTTTTTTCTCGACAGGGAGGCCTACGAGCAGTACTTC.

V gene TRBV19 combines with J gene TRBJ1-2, with D perhaps TRBD1 (5 bases). The V gene's germline CDR1 is LNHDA and CDR2 SQIVND (reference sequence). V was trimmed by 3 bases and J by 2 bases, leaving 19 bases between them. This CDR3 is 17 amino acids long. This CDR3 is CASSIGRASGSNYGYTF. The CDR3 region has the DNA TGTGCCAGTAGTATCGGCAGGGCGAGCGGGTCAAACTATGGCTACACCTTC. The variable domain in full, completed from reference TRBV19 and TRBJ1-2, reads DGGITQSPKYLFRKEGQNVTLSCEQNLNHDAMYWYRQDPGQGLRLIYYSQIVNDFQKGDIAEGYSVSREKKESFPLTVTSAQKNPTAFYLCASSIGRASGSNYGYTFGSGTRLTVV.

The chain uses TRBV3-1 (or the pseudogene TRBV3-2) and TRBJ1-2; 7 bases are a match to TRBD1. The CDR3 runs 16 residues. Germline CDR1 and CDR2: LGHDT and YNNKEL (reference sequence). The V segment lost 1 base and the J segment 3 bases; nucleotides outside the gene matches: 8. In DNA, the CDR3 is TGTGCCAGCAGCCAAGGCGAGACAGGGATATACTATGGCTACACCTTC. Translating gives CASSQGETGIYYGYTF.

The chain has TRBV28 and TRBJ2-1, with TRBD2 matching 8 bases. The CDR3 loop spans 16 amino acids. CDR1 and CDR2 from the germline V gene are MDHEN and SYDVKM. V lost 1 base to trimming and J lost 9 bases; unmatched junction nucleotides: 11. The CDR3 protein is CASSLLGRGAPPEQFF. The CDR3, as DNA: TGTGCCAGCAGTTTATTGGGGCGGGGGGCCCCACCTGAGCAGTTCTTC.

This chain's CDR3 is CASGSLQAGTDTQYF. The CDR3 coding sequence is TGTGCCAGCGGAAGTCTACAGGCGGGTACAGATACGCAGTATTTT. The rearrangement joins TRBV28 to TRBJ2-3; D tentatively reads TRBD1 or TRBD2 (5 bases each). The ends were cut back, 8 bases at V and 3 bases at J, with 18 bases in the middle. CDR1 MDHEN and CDR2 SYDVKM come from the germline V gene. The CDR3 is made up of 15 amino acids.

The J gene is TRBJ2-2, the V gene TRBV10-2; the D is unclear. In germline, CDR1 is WSHSY, CDR2 SAAADI. V was cut by 3 bases and J by 3 bases, with 5 bases left in between. The CDR3 has 13 amino acids. The CDR3 loop is CASSDQYTGELFF. CDR3 bases: TGCGCCAGCAGTGACCAGTACACCGGGGAGCTGTTTTTT.

The chain links TRBV27 to TRBJ2-7, with TRBD2 as a possible D gene (5 bases). The CDR3 spans 16 residues. V was pared by 0 bases and J by 3 bases, with 15 bases between. Germline CDR1 and CDR2: MNHEY and SMNVEV (reference sequence). This chain's CDR3 is CASSLSRTGGIYEQYF. DNA for the CDR3: TGTGCCAGCAGTTTATCGAGGACCGGAGGTATCTACGAGCAGTACTTC.

This chain uses TRBV30 with TRBJ2-7; D remains unclear. The germline V and J ends were trimmed by 6 bases and 1 base, with 10 bases remaining between them. Germline V gene sequence: CDR1 GTSNPN, CDR2 SVGIG (reference sequence). The length of the CDR3 is 12 residues. CDR3 coding DNA: TGTGCCTGCCTTGAGGAGTCCTACGAGCAGTACTTC. It is translated as CACLEESYEQYF.

The chain employs TRBV19 and TRBJ2-5; 8 bases line up with TRBD2. This CDR3 region has 14 residues. The germline CDR1 and CDR2 sequences are LNHDA and SQIVND (reference sequence). V lost 3 bases, J lost 3 bases, and 3 bases stayed unmatched. The CDR3 bases are TGTGCCAGTAGTATGGGGCGGGGGGAAGAGACCCAGTACTTC. Encoded protein: CASSMGRGEETQYF.

The chain recombines TRBV7-8 with TRBJ1-5; a possible D gene is TRBD1 (6 bases). This CDR3 spans 14 amino acids. CDR1 and CDR2 (germline): SGHVS, FQNEAQ. The V gene lost 3 bases and the J gene lost 4 bases, with 10 bases spanning the gap. The CDR3, as DNA: TGTGCCAGCAGCTTCCACCAGGGGAATCAGCCCCAGCATTTT. Its protein is CASSFHQGNQPQHF.

The V call is TRBV24-1, the J call TRBJ1-2, with TRBD1 identical over 7 bases. The V segment lost 5 bases and the J segment 6 bases; nucleotides outside the gene matches: 5. CDR1 is KGHDR, CDR2 SFDVKD, per germline. This CDR3 has 13 residues. This CDR3 is CATSARQGDGYTF. DNA for the CDR3: TGTGCCACCAGTGCGAGACAGGGCGATGGCTACACCTTC.

The gene calls are TRBV18 and TRBJ2-6; possibly TRBD1 or TRBD2 for D (5 bases each). The V end was cut by 4 bases, the J end by 0 bases, with 10 bases between. This CDR3 spans 16 amino acids. The V gene's germline CDR1 is KGHSH and CDR2 LQKENI. CDR3 region: CASSRWGTSGANVLTF. The CDR3 DNA follows: TGTGCCAGCTCACGATGGGGGACCTCTGGGGCCAACGTCCTGACTTTC.

V and J are TRBV4-1 and TRBJ1-2; 11 bases align to TRBD1. CDR3 length equals 17 residues. CDR1 is MGHRA, CDR2 YSYEKL, per germline. With 6 bases clipped from V and 5 bases from J, the junction kept 14 bases outside the gene matches. Here the CDR3 reads CASSYKGAGQGGYGYTF. The CDR3 bases are TGCGCCAGCAGTTACAAAGGGGCGGGACAGGGGGGTTATGGCTACACCTTC.

V and J are TRBV2 and TRBJ1-2, with D unresolved. The V end lost 3 bases, the J end lost 5 bases, and 7 bases lay between the germline ends. The CDR3 has 12 residues. Looked up from germline, CDR1 is SNHLY and CDR2 is FYNNEI. CDR3 coding DNA: TGTGCCAGCAGTGACAGGTCTTATGGCTACACCTTC. Translated, it gives CASSDRSYGYTF.

This clone was detected a few times. CDR3 sequence: CASSPGLAGGPQISYEQYF. The CDR3 nucleotides are TGTGCCAGCAGCCCCGGACTAGCGGGAGGGCCCCAAATTTCCTACGAGCAGTACTTC. The chain combines TRBV5-6 with TRBJ2-7; 15 bases line up with TRBD2. Germline values: CDR1 SGHDT, CDR2 YYEEEE. V dropped 4 bases and J dropped 1; count of bases not matched to a gene: 12. The CDR3 totals 19 residues.

The chain carries TRBV7-9 and TRBJ2-7, with no clear D. From germline, CDR1 is SEHNR and CDR2 FQNEAQ (reference sequence). The CDR3 contains 11 residues. The V end was cut by 5 bases, the J end by 5 bases, with 7 bases between. Written as DNA, the CDR3 is TGTGCCAGCAGCCACACCAACGAGCAGTACTTC. It translates to CASSHTNEQYF.

This chain joins TRBV5-1 and TRBJ2-5, with D perhaps matching TRBD2 (5 bases). The germline V gene encodes CDR1 SGHRS and CDR2 YFSETQ. V was shortened by 7 bases and J by 0 bases, with 10 bases between the two germline ends. This CDR3 contains 13 residues. The CDR3 sequence: CASARGDQETQYF. The CDR3 coding sequence is TGCGCCAGCGCCCGGGGTGACCAAGAGACCCAGTACTTC. The variable domain in full, completed from reference TRBV5-1 and TRBJ2-5, reads KAGVTQTPRYLIKTRGQQVTLSCSPISGHRSVSWYQQTPGQGLQFLFEYFSETQRNKGNFPGRFSGRQFSNSRSEMNVSTLELGDSALYLCASARGDQETQYFGPGTRLLVL.

The chain has TRBV27 and TRBJ2-5; 8 nucleotides line up with TRBD1. The germline V gene encodes CDR1 MNHEY and CDR2 SMNVEV (reference sequence). Trimming took 3 bases from V and 5 from J; bases not matched to a gene: 5. The CDR3 spans 14 residues. The CDR3 protein is CASSFNRGLETQYF. The CDR3 DNA is TGTGCCAGCAGTTTTAACAGGGGGTTGGAGACCCAGTACTTC.

The chain uses TRBV19 and TRBJ1-2, with D unclear. Trimming removed 3 bases at V and 3 bases at J, with 11 bases between. Germline CDR1 and CDR2: LNHDA and SQIVND (reference sequence). This CDR3 is 14 amino acids long. For the CDR3, the DNA is TGTGCCAGTAGTATCCCCAGGACGGACTATGGCTACACCTTC. Translation gives CASSIPRTDYGYTF. The variable domain in full, completed from reference TRBV19 and TRBJ1-2, reads DGGITQSPKYLFRKEGQNVTLSCEQNLNHDAMYWYRQDPGQGLRLIYYSQIVNDFQKGDIAEGYSVSREKKESFPLTVTSAQKNPTAFYLCASSIPRTDYGYTFGSGTRLTVV.

The chain has TRBV15 and TRBJ2-1, with D hard to call. Germline V gene lookup returns CDR1 LNHNV and CDR2 YYDKDF (reference sequence). The CDR3 has 13 residues. The V gene lost 1 base and the J gene lost 4 bases, with 5 bases spanning the gap. DNA of the CDR3: TGTGCCACCAGCAGAGCGATTTACAATGAGCAGTTCTTC. Translating it yields CATSRAIYNEQFF.

The rearrangement joins TRBV7-8 to TRBJ1-1, with D possibly TRBD1 on 5 matching bases. The germline gives CDR1 SGHVS, CDR2 FQNEAQ. This CDR3 is 16 amino acids long. V shed 1 base and J shed 4 bases, with 16 bases lying between them. The CDR3 loop reads CASSLVAGGLGTEAFF. The CDR3 DNA reads TGTGCCAGCAGCTTAGTTGCTGGGGGTCTGGGCACTGAAGCTTTCTTT.

The V call is TRBV6-1, the J call TRBJ2-7; 8 bases map to TRBD1. Germline assignment: CDR1 MNHNS and CDR2 SASEGT. The V segment lost 0 bases and the J segment 6 bases; nucleotides outside the gene matches: 4. This CDR3 has 14 residues. CDR3 region: CASSEAWTGSEQYF. The CDR3 nucleotides are TGTGCCAGCAGTGAAGCCTGGACAGGGAGCGAGCAGTACTTC.

The chain joins TRBV28 to TRBJ2-7; unclear D gene. The CDR3 is 12 amino acids. Between the trimmed V and J ends, which lost 4 bases and 4 bases, there was a span of 8 bases. The germline V gene has CDR1 MDHEN and CDR2 SYDVKM. The CDR3 spells CASSYLGYEQYF. Here the CDR3 DNA reads TGTGCCAGCAGTTACCTCGGGTACGAGCAGTACTTC.

The chain links TRBV27 to TRBJ2-5, with D possibly being TRBD2 (6 bases). The V and J ends lost 5 bases and 3 bases respectively, with 22 bases between them. The CDR3 runs 17 residues. CDR1 MNHEY and CDR2 SMNVEV come from the germline V gene (reference sequence). The CDR3 nucleotides are TGTGCCAGCAGTCTAGGAGGGGACGGACTGTATAAAGAGACCCAGTACTTC. Its protein is CASSLGGDGLYKETQYF.

The V call is TRBV2, the J call TRBJ1-5; TRBD1 might be the D (5 bases). Germline-derived CDR1 and CDR2 are SNHLY and FYNNEI. The CDR3 runs to 13 residues. The ends were cut back, 6 bases at V and 9 bases at J, with 15 bases in the middle. CDR3 in DNA: TGTGCCAGCAGGGACAAGGGCCTATGGCCCCAGCATTTT. It translates to CASRDKGLWPQHF.